This entry lists 14 T cell receptor beta chains sequenced from one sample in a study of T cells in Graves' hyperthyroidism and ophthalmopathy. Amplified regions were TCR beta CDR3 sequences from RNA transcripts. HTBI primers were used for first-round RT-PCR of the TCR CDR3. Via MiXCR, TCRdb re-called the multiplex PCR reads, giving one row per CDR3 protein. The sample has about 210,000 distinct CDR3 sequences, roughly 15% seen once. Sequencing used blood. These receptors all come from a man in his fifties or sixties with Graves' hyperthyroidism.

This clonotype was counted only a few times. The chain is built from TRBV24-1 and TRBJ2-1; the match to TRBD1 covers 9 bases. The V gene's germline CDR1 is KGHDR and CDR2 SFDVKD. The CDR3 runs to 17 residues. V shed 4 bases and J 10 bases; nucleotides not matched to a gene: 16. CDR3 protein: CATSDTGGAKAQYEQFF. As DNA, the CDR3 is TGTGCCACCAGTGACACAGGGGGCGCGAAGGCACAATACGAGCAGTTCTTC.

The chain employs TRBV7-9 and TRBJ1-1; no reliable D call. With 5 bases removed from V and 4 bases from J, the gap between germline ends came to 11 bases. The CDR3 is 13 amino acids. Germline lookup yields CDR1 SEHNR and CDR2 FQNEAQ (reference sequence). CDR3 coding DNA: TGTGCCAGCAGCAAAATAGGCAGCACTGAAGCTTTCTTT. Amino acids: CASSKIGSTEAFF.

This clonotype was seen a few times. The chain joins TRBV2 to TRBJ1-1, with TRBD1 identical over 8 bases. The V and J ends lost 8 bases and 5 bases, in that order; junction bases with no gene match: 10. Germline-derived CDR1 and CDR2 are SNHLY and FYNNEI. CDR3 length equals 14 residues. The CDR3 protein is CASVRQGIGTEAFF. The CDR3 DNA is TGTGCCAGCGTACGACAGGGGATAGGGACTGAAGCTTTCTTT.

On this clonotype: A much bigger clone sits one base away, suggesting this may be a read error. The gene calls are TRBV20-1 and TRBJ2-7, with 11 bases fitting TRBD1. The germline gives CDR1 DFQATT, CDR2 SNEGSKA (reference sequence). The CDR3 has 12 residues. The CDR3 is CSTGQGGYERYF. The CDR3 DNA reads as TGCAGTACGGGACAGGGGGGCTACGAGCGGTACTTC.

This chain connects TRBV18 to TRBJ1-3; D is uncertain. Looked up from germline, CDR1 is KGHSH and CDR2 is LQKENI. The ends were cut back, 3 bases at V and 0 bases at J, with 12 bases in the middle. The CDR3 has 16 residues. CDR3 sequence reads: CASSPFQQSSGNTIYF. The CDR3 DNA reads TGTGCCAGCTCACCGTTTCAGCAGAGCTCTGGAAACACCATATATTTT.

This rearrangement joins TRBV9 to TRBJ2-6; D is ambiguous. Germline CDR1 reads SGDLS; CDR2 reads YYNGEE. The CDR3 is 16 residues long. Trimming stripped 4 bases from V and 0 bases from J, with 11 bases between. CDR3 nucleotide sequence: TGTGCCAGCAGCAGAGACGGACGCTCTGGGGCCAACGTCCTGACTTTC. Its translation: CASSRDGRSGANVLTF.

This sequence joins TRBV25-1 and TRBJ1-2, with TRBD1 matching over 8 bases. The CDR3 has 13 residues. With 7 bases clipped from V and 6 bases from J, the junction kept 7 bases outside the gene matches. Germline V lookup: CDR1 MGHDK, CDR2 SYGVNS. As DNA, the CDR3 is TGTGCCAGCAAGGACAGGGTGTCCAATGGCTACACCTTC. Residues: CASKDRVSNGYTF.

The rearrangement links TRBV27 to TRBJ2-5; TRBD2 agrees at 14 bases. After removal of 7 bases from V and 5 bases from J, the junction contained 9 bases not matched to a gene. This CDR3 is 16 amino acids long. In germline, CDR1 is MNHEY, CDR2 SMNVEV (reference sequence). DNA of the CDR3: TGTGCCAGCACCAGGACTAGCGGGAGGAGGGATGAGACCCAGTACTTC. It codes for CASTRTSGRRDETQYF.

This clonotype was counted many times. The chain combines TRBV28 with TRBJ2-7; D perhaps matches TRBD2 (5 bases). CDR1 is MDHEN and CDR2 is SYDVKM in the germline V gene. Trimming took 3 bases from V and 4 from J, leaving 13 bases between them. The CDR3 totals 14 residues. CDR3 in DNA: TGTGCCAGCAGTTTTCTAGGGAGAAGATACGAGCAGTACTTC. This encodes CASSFLGRRYEQYF.

This clonotype was seen repeatedly, ten times or more. The V gene is TRBV5-4, the J gene TRBJ2-7, with 10 bases aligning to TRBD2. The CDR3 runs to 15 residues. After removal of 0 bases from V and 3 bases from J, the junction contained 3 bases not matched to a gene. Germline CDR1 SGHNT, CDR2 YYREEE (reference sequence). CDR3 protein: CASSLEREGRYEQYF. The CDR3 nucleotides read TGTGCCAGCAGCTTGGAGCGGGAGGGCCGCTACGAGCAGTACTTC. Filled out from reference TRBV5-4 and TRBJ2-7, the complete variable domain reads ETGVTQSPTHLIKTRGQQVTLRCSSQSGHNTVSWYQQALGQGPQFIFQYYREEENGRGNFPPRFSGLQFPNYSSELNVNALELDDSALYLCASSLEREGRYEQYFGPGTRLTVT.

This clonotype was found many times. The rearrangement uses TRBV20-1 and TRBJ2-2; 13 positions agree with TRBD2. The germline V gene has CDR1 DFQATT and CDR2 SNEGSKA (reference sequence). Germline trimming cut 0 bases from V and 4 bases from J; bases unmatched to any gene: 8. The CDR3 has 18 amino acids. CDR3 nucleotide sequence: TGCAGTGCTAGAGATTACGGACTAGCGGGAGTCGGCACCGGGGAGCTGTTTTTT. Protein: CSARDYGLAGVGTGELFF.

This clonotype was counted many times. The chain joins TRBV28 to TRBJ2-3; 8 positions match TRBD1. The germline gives CDR1 MDHEN, CDR2 SYDVKM. After removal of 6 bases from V and 3 bases from J, the junction contained 8 bases not matched to a gene. This CDR3 is 15 amino acids long. The CDR3: CASSPMGTGTDTQYF. DNA of the CDR3: TGTGCCAGCAGCCCAATGGGGACAGGTACAGATACGCAGTATTTT.

This clonotype was seen a few times. V gene TRBV4-3 combines with J gene TRBJ1-1; D gene uncertain. CDR1 LGHNA and CDR2 YSLEER come from the germline V gene. The germline V and J ends were trimmed by 3 bases and 1 base, with 12 bases remaining between them. This CDR3 comprises 15 residues. CDR3 coding DNA: TGCGCCAGCAGCCAGGGCCATTTGGGGAACACTGAAGCTTTCTTT. This sequence encodes CASSQGHLGNTEAFF.

This clonotype was observed at least ten times. The chain combines TRBV18 with TRBJ2-1; the match to TRBD2 covers 7 bases. Germline lookup yields CDR1 KGHSH and CDR2 LQKENI. The CDR3 runs 18 residues. Unmatched junction bases numbered 13, after V lost 1 base and J lost 4 bases. The DNA of the CDR3 is TGTGCCAGCTCACCACGGCAAGCGGGAAATGACCTTTACAATGAGCAGTTCTTC. It translates to CASSPRQAGNDLYNEQFF.